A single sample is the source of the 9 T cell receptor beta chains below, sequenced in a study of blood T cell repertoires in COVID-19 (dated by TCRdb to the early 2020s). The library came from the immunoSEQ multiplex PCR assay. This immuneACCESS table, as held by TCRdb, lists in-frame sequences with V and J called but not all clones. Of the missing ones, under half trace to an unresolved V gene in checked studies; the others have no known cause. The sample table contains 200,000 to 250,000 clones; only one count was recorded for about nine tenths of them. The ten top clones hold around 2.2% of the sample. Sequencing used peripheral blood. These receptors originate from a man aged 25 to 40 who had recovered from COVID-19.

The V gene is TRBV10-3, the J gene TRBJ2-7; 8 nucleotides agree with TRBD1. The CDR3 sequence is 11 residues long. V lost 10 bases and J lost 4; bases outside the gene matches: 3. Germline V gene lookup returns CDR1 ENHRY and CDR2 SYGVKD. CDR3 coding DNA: TGTGCCACGGGACAGGATTACGAGCAGTACTTC. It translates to CATGQDYEQYF.

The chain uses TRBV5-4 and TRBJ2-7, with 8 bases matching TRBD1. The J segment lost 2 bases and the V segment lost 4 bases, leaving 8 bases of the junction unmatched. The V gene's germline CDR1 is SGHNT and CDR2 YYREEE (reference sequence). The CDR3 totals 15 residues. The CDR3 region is CASSRTGTGAYEQYF. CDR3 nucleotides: TGTGCCAGCAGCCGTACCGGGACAGGAGCCTACGAGCAGTACTTC.

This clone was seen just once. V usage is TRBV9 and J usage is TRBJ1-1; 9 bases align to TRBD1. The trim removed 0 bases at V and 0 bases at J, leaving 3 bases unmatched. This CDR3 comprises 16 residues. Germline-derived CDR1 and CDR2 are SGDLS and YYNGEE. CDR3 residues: CASSVEGTGMNTEAFF. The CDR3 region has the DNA TGTGCCAGCAGCGTAGAAGGGACAGGGATGAACACTGAAGCTTTCTTT.

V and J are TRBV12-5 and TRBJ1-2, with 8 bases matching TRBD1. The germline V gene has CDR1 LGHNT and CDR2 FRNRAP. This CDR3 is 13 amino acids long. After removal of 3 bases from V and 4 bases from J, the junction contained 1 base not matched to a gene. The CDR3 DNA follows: TGTGCTAGTGGTTTAACAGGGGGCTATGGCTACACCTTC. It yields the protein CASGLTGGYGYTF.

DNA of the CDR3: TGCGCCAGCAGCCACGGGACTGCCGGGGCTTTCTTT. Protein sequence: CASSHGTAGAFF. This chain connects TRBV5-1 to TRBJ1-1; possible D gene TRBD1, 5 bases. Germline-derived CDR1 and CDR2 are SGHRS and YFSETQ. V shed 4 bases and J shed 11 bases, with 15 bases lying between them. The CDR3 has 12 amino acids.

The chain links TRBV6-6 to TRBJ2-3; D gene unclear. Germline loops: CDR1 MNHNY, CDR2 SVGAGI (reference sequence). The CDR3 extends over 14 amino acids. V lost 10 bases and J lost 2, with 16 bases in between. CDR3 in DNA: TGTGCCACGAACGAGGAAGAGCACACAGATACGCAGTATTTT. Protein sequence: CATNEEEHTDTQYF.

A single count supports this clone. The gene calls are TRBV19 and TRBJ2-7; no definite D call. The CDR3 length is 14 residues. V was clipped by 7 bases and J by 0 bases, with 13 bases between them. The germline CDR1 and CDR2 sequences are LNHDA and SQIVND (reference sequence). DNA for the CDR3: TGTGCCAGTACCAAGGAGAAGAGCTCCTACGAGCAGTACTTC. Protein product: CASTKEKSSYEQYF.

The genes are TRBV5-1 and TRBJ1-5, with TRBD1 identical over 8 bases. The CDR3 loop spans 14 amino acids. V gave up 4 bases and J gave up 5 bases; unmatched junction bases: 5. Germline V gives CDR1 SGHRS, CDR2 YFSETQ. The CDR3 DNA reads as TGCGCCAGCAGCCCGTTGACAGGGGATCAGCCCCAGCATTTT. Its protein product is CASSPLTGDQPQHF.

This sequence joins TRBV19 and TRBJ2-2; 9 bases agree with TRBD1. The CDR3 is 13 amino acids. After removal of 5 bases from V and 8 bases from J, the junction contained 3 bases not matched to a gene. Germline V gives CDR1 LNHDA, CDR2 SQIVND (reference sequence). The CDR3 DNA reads TGTGCCAGTAGTCGGACAGGGGAGGGGGAGCTGTTTTTT. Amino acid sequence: CASSRTGEGELFF.